A single sample gave rise to the 31 T cell receptor beta chains below, sequenced in a study of CD8 T cells in Susac syndrome. Random hexamers were used to reverse transcribe an amount of roughly 0.5 to 1 ug RNA. Via MiXCR, TCRdb re-called the immunoSEQ multiplex PCR reads, giving one row per CDR3 protein. The sample includes fewer than 80,000 distinct CDR3 sequences, around 96% of them seen just once. The sample consisted of CD8+ T cells from PBMCs. All receptors come from a human donor with multiple sclerosis.

The chain uses TRBV5-1 and TRBJ1-1; possible D gene TRBD1, 5 bases. The germline gives CDR1 SGHRS, CDR2 YFSETQ. Trimming pared 3 bases from V and 6 bases from J, leaving 12 bases between. The CDR3 totals 13 residues. The CDR3 coding sequence is TGCGCCAGCAGCTCAGGGATGTCGGCTGAAGCTTTCTTT. This sequence encodes CASSSGMSAEAFF.

V is TRBV27 and J is TRBJ2-2; tentatively, D is TRBD1 (5 bases). The germline V gene encodes CDR1 MNHEY and CDR2 SMNVEV (reference sequence). V was clipped by 2 bases and J by 4 bases, with 11 bases between them. The CDR3 is 15 residues long. The CDR3 spells CASSLGPGPTGELFF. DNA of the CDR3: TGTGCCAGCAGTTTAGGGCCAGGGCCCACCGGGGAGCTGTTTTTT.

CDR3: CASSQLPLAGGYNEQFF. The CDR3 bases are TGTGCCAGCAGCCAACTTCCTCTAGCGGGAGGATACAATGAGCAGTTCTTC. The gene calls are TRBV4-2 and TRBJ2-1; 11 bases are shared with TRBD2. This CDR3 spans 17 amino acids. Germline values: CDR1 LGHNA, CDR2 YNFKEQ. V trimming: 2 bases; J trimming: 4 bases; junction bases outside the gene matches: 7.

The rearrangement uses TRBV2 and TRBJ1-1, with D tentatively TRBD1 (6 bases). Trimming shortened V by 3 bases and J by 1 base, and 9 bases separated the two germline ends. This CDR3 has 14 residues. Germline V lookup: CDR1 SNHLY, CDR2 FYNNEI. The CDR3 sequence is CASSDHRENTEAFF. CDR3 coding DNA: TGTGCCAGCAGTGACCACAGGGAGAACACTGAAGCTTTCTTT.

The CDR3 sequence: CASSLAGPYSNQPQHF. DNA for the CDR3: TGTGCCAGCAGTTTGGCCGGACCTTATAGCAATCAGCCCCAGCATTTT. The J gene is TRBJ1-5, the V gene TRBV27; no reliable D call. Per germline, CDR1 MNHEY and CDR2 SMNVEV (reference sequence). Trimming took 3 bases from V and 0 from J, leaving 12 bases between them. This CDR3 has 16 residues.

J is TRBJ2-3 and V is TRBV27, with TRBD2 identical over 8 bases. Germline V gives CDR1 MNHEY, CDR2 SMNVEV (reference sequence). Unmatched junction bases numbered 2, after V lost 3 bases and J lost 6 bases. This CDR3 spans 13 amino acids. The chain's CDR3 is CASSFGGVDTQYF. CDR3 sequence (DNA): TGTGCCAGCAGTTTCGGGGGGGTGGATACGCAGTATTTT.

Concerning this clonotype itself: The junction and the germline gene differ at one end; a read error may be behind it. The chain employs TRBV9 and TRBJ2-2; unclear D gene. CDR3 length equals 13 residues. Looked up from germline, CDR1 is SGDLS and CDR2 is YYNGEE. Here the CDR3 reads CASSVGQTGELFF. CDR3 in DNA: TGTGCTAGCAGCGTAGGCCAAACTGGGGAGCTGTTTTTT.

This chain connects TRBV7-9 to TRBJ2-7; TRBD1 aligns across 7 bases. Germline-derived CDR1 and CDR2 are SEHNR and FQNEAQ (reference sequence). With V trimmed by 8 bases and J by 3 bases, 13 bases remained unmatched. CDR3 length equals 15 residues. CDR3 residues: CASATTGTAHYEQYF. The DNA for the CDR3 is TGTGCCAGCGCTACAACCGGGACAGCCCACTACGAGCAGTACTTC.

The rearrangement uses TRBV9 and TRBJ2-7; possibly TRBD1 for D (5 bases). V was cut by 3 bases and J by 4 bases, with 11 bases left in between. Germline V gene lookup returns CDR1 SGDLS and CDR2 YYNGEE. CDR3 size: 13 residues. The CDR3 loop is CASSGPGRYEQYF. The DNA for the CDR3 is TGTGCCAGCAGCGGCCCAGGGCGGTACGAGCAGTACTTC. The variable domain in full, with the rest retrieved from reference TRBV9 and TRBJ2-7, is DSGVTQTPKHLITATGQRVTLRCSPRSGDLSVYWYQQSLDQGLQFLIQYYNGEERAKGNILERFSAQQFPDLHSELNLSSLELGDSALYFCASSGPGRYEQYFGPGTRLTVT.

The V gene is TRBV20-1, the J gene TRBJ2-1; 7 nucleotides match TRBD2. The CDR3 extends over 15 amino acids. The V and J ends lost 2 bases and 5 bases, in that order; junction bases with no gene match: 9. CDR1 is DFQATT and CDR2 is SNEGSKA in the germline V gene (reference sequence). The CDR3 is CSARLLAVLHNEQFF. The CDR3 nucleotides read TGCAGTGCTAGACTCCTAGCGGTCCTACACAATGAGCAGTTCTTC.

The chain couples TRBV12-3 or TRBV12-4 to TRBJ2-1; TRBD2 aligns across 10 bases. This CDR3 is 17 amino acids long. Unmatched junction bases numbered 11, after V lost 5 bases and J lost 4 bases. The CDR3 DNA reads TGTGCCAGCAGTCCCCGGGGCACTAGCGGGGTTTACAATGAGCAGTTCTTC. Its translation: CASSPRGTSGVYNEQFF.

The chain employs TRBV30 and TRBJ1-1, with D hard to call. Trimming took off 3 bases at V and 11 bases at J, with 19 bases between the two ends. Germline CDR1 GTSNPN, CDR2 SVGIG (reference sequence). CDR3 length equals 13 residues. CDR3 DNA sequence: TGTGCCTGGAGGTTGTTGGGCCACGGCGAGGCTTTCTTT. This sequence encodes CAWRLLGHGEAFF.

CDR3: CATSDLGGRGGDTQYF. Written as DNA, the CDR3 is TGTGCCACCAGTGATTTGGGGGGCAGGGGTGGTGATACGCAGTATTTT. The chain is built from TRBV24-1 and TRBJ2-3; TRBD1 is a possible D gene (6 bases). The V and J ends lost 0 bases and 6 bases respectively, with 15 bases between them. The CDR3 runs to 16 residues. Germline loops: CDR1 KGHDR, CDR2 SFDVKD.

Points on this clonotype: This is likely a read error, given that the CDR3 carries no conserved phenylalanine or tryptophan at its end. This rearrangement joins TRBV7-9 to TRBJ2-7, with a tentative D call TRBD1 (6 bases). V dropped 5 bases and J dropped 2 bases, with 13 bases sitting between them. The CDR3 runs to 14 residues. Germline lookup yields CDR1 SEHNR and CDR2 FQNEAQ (reference sequence). The CDR3 loop reads CASSLSRTAYEQYS. CDR3 coding DNA: TGTGCCAGCAGCCTCTCGAGGACAGCCTACGAGCAGTACTCC.

The chain is built from TRBV27 and TRBJ2-7; 8 bases line up with TRBD2. The germline CDR1 and CDR2 sequences are MNHEY and SMNVEV (reference sequence). Unmatched junction bases numbered 10, after V lost 2 bases and J lost 1 base. This CDR3 comprises 17 residues. CDR3 region: CASSLPPGIAGSYEQYF. CDR3 coding DNA: TGTGCCAGCAGTTTACCCCCTGGGATAGCGGGGTCCTACGAGCAGTACTTC.

V gene TRBV20-1 combines with J gene TRBJ1-2, with 7 positions matching TRBD1. Germline CDR1 DFQATT, CDR2 SNEGSKA (reference sequence). The CDR3 consists of 16 residues. Germline trimming cut 1 base from V and 4 bases from J; bases unmatched to any gene: 12. Here the CDR3 DNA reads TGCAGTGCTAGAGTTAGGGACAGCTACAAGATCTATGGCTACACCTTC. Its translation: CSARVRDSYKIYGYTF.

This sequence joins TRBV29-1 and TRBJ2-7; the D gene could be TRBD1 or TRBD2 (5 bases each). The V end was cut by 5 bases, the J end by 2 bases, with 16 bases between. This CDR3 spans 14 amino acids. The germline V gene encodes CDR1 SQVTM and CDR2 ANQGSEA. CDR3 DNA sequence: TGCAGCGTTAAGACCGGGGCCGACCCCTACGAGCAGTACTTC. This codes for CSVKTGADPYEQYF.

The J gene is TRBJ2-2, the V gene TRBV2, with unresolved D. This CDR3 spans 13 amino acids. Trimming left V 8 bases short and J 1 base short, with 8 bases between. Germline V gives CDR1 SNHLY, CDR2 FYNNEI. The CDR3 loop is CASAPMNTGELFF. The CDR3 coding sequence is TGTGCCAGCGCTCCGATGAACACCGGGGAGCTGTTTTTT.

V is TRBV7-3 and J is TRBJ2-3; D is perhaps TRBD2 (6 bases). Germline V gene lookup returns CDR1 SGHTA and CDR2 FQGTGA. The CDR3 is 15 residues long. V lost 4 bases to trimming and J lost 2 bases, with 13 bases between them. The CDR3 loop is CASSSGGRNTDTQYF. DNA of the CDR3: TGTGCCAGCAGCTCAGGAGGGCGAAACACAGATACGCAGTATTTT.

CDR3: CASNPVGTASSYNSPLHF. CDR3 in DNA: TGTGCCAGCAACCCCGTCGGGACAGCGAGCTCCTATAATTCACCCCTCCACTTT. The chain is built from TRBV7-8 and TRBJ1-6, with 7 bases lining up with TRBD1. Germline assignment: CDR1 SGHVS and CDR2 FQNEAQ. This CDR3 contains 18 residues. Trimming cost V 7 bases and J 0 bases; bases outside gene matches: 12.

The genes are TRBV5-1 and TRBJ1-2; 10 positions agree with TRBD1. The CDR3 sequence is 16 residues long. Germline V gene data show CDR1 as SGHRS and CDR2 as YFSETQ. V gave up 4 bases and J gave up 0 bases; unmatched junction bases: 6. Here the CDR3 DNA reads TGCGCCAGCAGCCTAGGGACAGGGGAGACTAACTATGGCTACACCTTC. This translates into CASSLGTGETNYGYTF.

CDR3 residues: CASSTLAGHRRETQYF. CDR3 in DNA: TGTGCCAGCAGCACCTTAGCGGGACACAGGCGGGAGACCCAGTACTTC. The J gene is TRBJ2-5, the V gene TRBV27; 8 bases line up with TRBD2. The J segment lost 5 bases and the V segment lost 6 bases, leaving 14 bases of the junction unmatched. Germline V gene lookup returns CDR1 MNHEY and CDR2 SMNVEV (reference sequence). The CDR3 sequence is 16 residues long.

In nucleotides, the CDR3 is TGTGCCAGCAGTCCAACATCAGTTTTGGATCAGCCCCAGCATTTT. This sequence encodes CASSPTSVLDQPQHF. The V call is TRBV6-5, the J call TRBJ1-5; D unclear. Trimming removed 5 bases at V and 5 bases at J, with 16 bases between. The CDR3 consists of 15 residues. Germline CDR1 and CDR2: MNHEY and SVGAGI.

In this sample, this clonotype turned up once. The gene calls are TRBV2 and TRBJ2-5, with 15 bases aligning to TRBD2. CDR1 is SNHLY and CDR2 is FYNNEI in the germline V gene. This CDR3 is 18 amino acids long. V gave up 6 bases and J gave up 2 bases; unmatched junction bases: 10. The CDR3 sequence: CASSELGLAGGIQETQYF. The CDR3 DNA follows: TGTGCCAGCAGCGAACTAGGACTAGCGGGGGGGATACAAGAGACCCAGTACTTC.

The table lists this clonotype with a few counts. V gene TRBV30 combines with J gene TRBJ2-3, with D uncertain. Germline V gene data show CDR1 as GTSNPN and CDR2 as SVGIG (reference sequence). V was cut by 0 bases and J by 2 bases, with 9 bases left in between. This CDR3 spans 14 amino acids. The CDR3 DNA is TGTGCCTGGAGTGTGGGCACCCTCACAGATACGCAGTATTTT. The encoded protein is CAWSVGTLTDTQYF.

The chain joins TRBV19 to TRBJ2-1; TRBD2 matches 9 bases. The CDR3 runs 17 residues. Germline assignment: CDR1 LNHDA and CDR2 SQIVND (reference sequence). V was clipped by 0 bases and J by 4 bases; unmatched bases: 7. The CDR3 sequence is CASSIDPTSGDYNEQFF. CDR3 coding DNA: TGTGCCAGTAGTATAGACCCGACTAGCGGAGATTACAATGAGCAGTTCTTC.

The chain is built from TRBV30 and TRBJ2-5, with 10 positions matching TRBD1. V shed 7 bases and J 3 bases; nucleotides not matched to a gene: 17. The CDR3 sequence is 17 residues long. Germline V lookup: CDR1 GTSNPN, CDR2 SVGIG (reference sequence). The CDR3 is CAYLKASGQGIEETQYF. The CDR3 DNA reads TGTGCCTACCTAAAGGCCTCGGGACAGGGGATAGAAGAGACCCAGTACTTC.

The V call is TRBV5-1, the J call TRBJ1-1; no definite D call. Germline lookup yields CDR1 SGHRS and CDR2 YFSETQ. This CDR3 contains 14 residues. The V gene lost 5 bases and the J gene lost 0 bases, with 11 bases spanning the gap. The CDR3 loop is CASRRNWVNTEAFF. DNA for the CDR3: TGCGCCAGCAGGAGGAATTGGGTGAACACTGAAGCTTTCTTT.

CDR3 residues: CASSYVPGQREAFF. In nucleotides, the CDR3 is TGTGCCAGCAGTTACGTGCCCGGACAACGGGAAGCTTTCTTT. The rearrangement links TRBV6-5 to TRBJ1-1; the D gene is possibly TRBD1 (5 bases). This CDR3 comprises 14 residues. Trimming removed 2 bases at V and 8 bases at J, with 15 bases between. The V gene's germline CDR1 is MNHEY and CDR2 SVGAGI.

The chain joins TRBV4-1 to TRBJ1-5, with D unclear. V lost 3 bases to trimming and J lost 1 base, with 10 bases between them. CDR1 is MGHRA, CDR2 YSYEKL, per germline. The CDR3 covers 15 residues. CDR3 in amino acids: CASSQALASNQPQHF. CDR3 DNA: TGCGCCAGCAGCCAGGCCCTCGCGAGCAATCAGCCCCAGCATTTT.

The chain joins TRBV5-6 to TRBJ2-7; D perhaps matches TRBD1 (6 bases). V shed 0 bases and J shed 5 bases, with 9 bases lying between them. This CDR3 spans 13 amino acids. The germline V gene encodes CDR1 SGHDT and CDR2 YYEEEE. The CDR3 loop is CASSLDGDNEQYF. Written as DNA, the CDR3 is TGTGCCAGCAGCTTGGACGGGGACAACGAGCAGTACTTC. The complete variable domain, with remaining parts taken from reference TRBV5-6 and TRBJ2-7, reads DAGVTQSPTHLIKTRGQQVTLRCSPKSGHDTVSWYQQALGQGPQFIFQYYEEEERQRGNFPDRFSGHQFPNYSSELNVNALLLGDSALYLCASSLDGDNEQYFGPGTRLTVT.